The clone carrying this TCR beta chain was recorded a few times. The antigen is not known. The data are from a study of early T cells in non-severe SARS-CoV-2 infection. Background on the study: The input, bulk RNA from unsorted whole blood, was sequenced, and chains were unpaired.

The CDR3 extends over 12 amino acids. The V gene lost 1 base and the J gene lost 6 bases, with 7 bases spanning the gap. In germline, CDR1 is MGHRA, CDR2 YSYEKL. General study points: The matching step, a VDJdb search, favored anti-spike CD8 responses and missed private and CD4 specificities.

Unique molecular identifiers were attached to individual cDNA molecules. TCRdb reprocessed the 5' RACE reads with MiXCR, giving one entry per CDR3 protein. The sample includes more than 85,000 distinct CDR3 sequences, roughly an eighth of them seen just once. The sample consisted of whole blood, taken at baseline. The rearrangement links TRBV4-1 to TRBJ2-7, with D tentatively TRBD1 or TRBD2 (5 bases each). The TCR comes from an adult who was a healthcare worker with PCR-confirmed SARS-CoV-2 infection or an uninfected control (not recorded which). The CDR3 region is CASSQAGREQYF. CDR3 sequence (DNA): TGCGCCAGCAGCCAAGCGGGACGCGAGCAGTACTTC.